The rows below give T cell receptor beta chains drawn from one sample of a study of shared clonotypes between healthy human individuals. Assay: immunoSEQ multiplex PCR; the TCRdb copy retains only in-frame clones and omits some. The sample includes hundreds of thousands of clones, just over 95% of them seen just once. Sequenced: naive CD8+ T cells sorted from blood. Every receptor here comes from a young man in good health. Both conserved end residues are part of each CDR3.

j_call v_call cdr3_aa
TRBJ2-3 TRBV11-2 CASSLTVRGLSTDTQYF
TRBJ2-3 TRBV4-1 CASSPGPLRTDTQYF
TRBJ2-7 TRBV6-5 CASSYSNDLYYEQYF
TRBJ2-3 TRBV7-6 CASSLSQGVDTQYF
TRBJ1-2 TRBV30 CAWRAGTGGKANYGYTF
TRBJ2-2 TRBV7-2 CASSTRTGSTGELFF
TRBJ2-7 TRBV6-6 CASSYSFESNYEQYF
TRBJ1-5 TRBV11-2 CASSLQGNQPQHF
TRBJ2-5 TRBV11-2 CASSSSARRQETQYF
TRBJ2-1 TRBV19 CASSFRGGAAPNEQFF
TRBJ1-2 TRBV27 CASSSSPRHGYTF
TRBJ1-1 TRBV7-6 CASSLEIGTNTEAFF
TRBJ2-7 TRBV11-2 CASSTNYEQYF
TRBJ2-3 TRBV29-1 CSVFTILGTDTQYF
TRBJ1-4 TRBV6-5 CASNKLGDEKLFF
TRBJ2-3 TRBV7-9 CASSPPGPDTQYF
TRBJ2-1 TRBV7-2 CASSLSPAGSSYNEQFF
TRBJ2-7 TRBV5-1 CASSSRQGNYEQYF
TRBJ2-5 TRBV2 CASSYEGQDQETQYF
TRBJ2-7 TRBV7-8 CASSSAGPSYEQYF
TRBJ1-1 TRBV6-5 CASSYSWTGLNTEAFF
TRBJ2-2 TRBV30 CAWVGTVNTGELFF